These 16 T cell receptor beta chains were all obtained from the same sample, sequenced in a study of T cells in women clearing cervical HPV infection. TCRdb keeps only in-frame clones here, not all; method: immunoSEQ multiplex PCR. In all, the sample yields approximately 35,000 clones. Sequencing was carried out using blood buffy coat. All receptors come from a woman between 18 and 75 years old with a cervical HPV16 infection that either progressed to CIN3+ or cleared (not recorded which).

With regard to this clone: Sequencing ends 3 residues short of the CDR3 end; the germline J gene provides the rest. The rearrangement joins TRBV7-3 to TRBJ2-1; 9 nucleotides line up with TRBD2. The CDR3 has 17 residues. Germline lookup yields CDR1 SGHTA and CDR2 FQGTGA. The ends lost 3 bases at V and 0 bases at J; junction bases unmatched: 6. The part of the CDR3 DNA that was read is TGTGCCAGCAGCTTTGGTGGCGGGGGGGTCTCCTACAATGAG. Residues: CASSFGGGGVSYNE. The entire CDR3 sequence reads CASSFGGGGVSYNEQFF.

With respect to this clone: With the read ending 3 residues before the CDR3 end, the germline J gene is used to fill in that end. The chain employs TRBV19 and TRBJ1-5; D perhaps matches TRBD1 (5 bases). Germline CDR1 is LNHDA and CDR2 is SQIVND (reference sequence). The CDR3 sequence is 16 residues long. V lost 4 bases to trimming and J lost 3 bases, with 16 bases between them. CDR3 DNA (partial): TGTGCCAGTAGTACCGGCCGACAGTTAAACAATCAGCCC. Protein: CASSTGRQLNNQP. The whole CDR3 sequence is CASSTGRQLNNQPQHF.

Concerning this clone itself: Sequencing ends 3 residues short of the CDR3 end; the germline J gene provides the rest. This chain uses TRBV7-9 with TRBJ2-4; 8 nucleotides match TRBD1. This CDR3 is built from 14 residues. Per the germline V gene, CDR1 is SEHNR and CDR2 is FQNEAQ (reference sequence). The CDR3 sequence: CASSSGGGFYGQYF. CDR3 bases read: TGTGCCAGCAGTTCAGGGGGCGGATTCTATGGT.

Concerning this clone: From the germline J gene comes the end of the CDR3, since the read stops 3 residues before it. The chain recombines TRBV2 with TRBJ1-6, with D perhaps TRBD1 (6 bases). Trimming removed 1 base at V and 7 bases at J, with 11 bases between. The CDR3 has 15 amino acids. Germline lookup yields CDR1 SNHLY and CDR2 FYNNEI. CDR3: CASSEEVRGNSPLHF. The covered CDR3 bases are TGTGCCAGCAGTGAAGAGGTCAGGGGCAATTCACCC.

Turning to this clone: The CDR3 end is not reached by the read, which stops 3 residues before it; the germline J gene fills it in. This sequence joins TRBV23-1 and TRBJ2-7, with TRBD1 matching 8 bases. TRBV23-1 is designated an ORF whose function remains uncertain. CDR3 length: 16 amino acids. V was clipped by 1 base and J by 0 bases; unmatched bases: 5. The CDR3 is CASSQYRDRTSYEQYF. Partial CDR3 DNA: TGCGCCAGCAGTCAATACCGGGACAGGACCTCCTACGAG.

Of note for this clone: At one end, the junction sequence differs from germline, possibly due to a read error. From the germline J gene comes the end of the CDR3, since the read stops 3 residues before it. The chain employs TRBV19 and TRBJ1-1; 9 bases match TRBD1. The length of the CDR3 is 14 residues. Germline V gene sequence: CDR1 LNHDA, CDR2 SQIVND (reference sequence). The CDR3 sequence: CTSNSNRGQTEAFF. The CDR3 DNA, read in part, is TGTACCAGTAATTCAAACAGGGGGCAGACTGAA.

Concerning this clone: The CDR3 goes on 3 residues after the read ends, and that part is filled in from the germline J gene. This chain links TRBV7-2 with TRBJ2-1; the D gene is possibly TRBD2 (5 bases). Trimming took off 5 bases at V and 0 bases at J, with 11 bases between the two ends. The length of the CDR3 is 15 residues. Germline CDR1 reads SGHTA; CDR2 reads FQGNSA. The CDR3 bases that were read are TGTGCCAGCAGCCTAACTAGGAGCTCCTACAATGAG. It encodes CASSLTRSSYNE. The complete CDR3 protein is CASSLTRSSYNEQFF.

A note on this clone: The read falls 3 residues short of the CDR3 end, and the missing part is taken from the germline J gene. The chain links TRBV30 to TRBJ1-1; maybe TRBD1 (6 bases). The CDR3 is made up of 16 amino acids. The germline gives CDR1 GTSNPN, CDR2 SVGIG (reference sequence). Trimming took off 2 bases at V and 3 bases at J, with 19 bases between the two ends. The covered CDR3 bases are TGTGCCTGGAGTACTGCCGGGACATTCAGGGACACTGAA. Translating gives CAWSTAGTFRDTE. The whole CDR3 reads CAWSTAGTFRDTEAFF.

About this clone: The read terminates 3 residues ahead of where the CDR3 ends, so the germline J gene completes it. This chain uses TRBV6-1 with TRBJ2-3; the match to TRBD2 covers 8 bases. This CDR3 region has 15 residues. CDR1 is MNHNS and CDR2 is SASEGT in the germline V gene. Losses at the gene ends were 4 bases for V and 0 bases for J; bases not matched to a gene: 3. Here the CDR3 reads CASSGAGASTDTQYF. The sequenced CDR3 bases are TGTGCCAGCAGTGGAGCGGGGGCGAGCACAGATACG.

On this clone: The sequenced fragment ends 3 residues before the CDR3 boundary, so the rest is inferred from the germline J gene. This chain joins TRBV7-9 and TRBJ1-1, with D possibly being TRBD1 (5 bases). This CDR3 is 14 amino acids long. CDR1 SEHNR and CDR2 FQNEAQ come from the germline V gene (reference sequence). The CDR3 sequence is CASSFRLAGGRAFF. Incomplete CDR3 DNA: TGTGCCAGCAGCTTTCGACTAGCGGGGGGTAGA.

Regarding this clone: Read coverage stops 3 residues before the CDR3 terminus; the germline J gene supplies the remainder. This sequence joins TRBV29-1 and TRBJ2-3; D remains unclear. The CDR3 loop spans 13 amino acids. The V and J ends lost 3 bases and 6 bases respectively, with 13 bases between them. The germline V gene encodes CDR1 SQVTM and CDR2 ANQGSEA. The CDR3 spells CSVDRQIGDTQYF. The CDR3 DNA, read in part, is TGCAGCGTTGATAGGCAAATAGGGGATACG.

To note about this clone: The sequenced fragment ends 3 residues before the CDR3 boundary, so the rest is inferred from the germline J gene. This chain links TRBV19 with TRBJ1-4; TRBD1 agrees at 9 bases. The CDR3 totals 15 residues. Germline V gives CDR1 LNHDA, CDR2 SQIVND (reference sequence). V dropped 7 bases and J dropped 7; count of bases not matched to a gene: 10. The CDR3 DNA, read in part, is TGTGCCAGTACCCTTCTACAGGGGGCTAGTGAAAAA. It specifies CASTLLQGASEK. The CDR3 in its entirety is CASTLLQGASEKLFF.

Remarks on this clone: From the germline J gene comes the end of the CDR3, since the read stops 3 residues before it. This chain connects TRBV7-8 to TRBJ1-1; perhaps TRBD1 as D (5 bases). The germline gives CDR1 SGHVS, CDR2 FQNEAQ. With 1 base removed from V and 0 bases from J, the gap between germline ends came to 12 bases. The CDR3 is made up of 16 amino acids. The CDR3 is CASSLGRGPLNTEAFF. The covered CDR3 bases are TGTGCCAGCAGCTTAGGGCGGGGACCGCTGAACACTGAA.

Points on this clone: Sequencing ends 3 residues short of the CDR3 end; the germline J gene provides the rest. V gene TRBV19 combines with J gene TRBJ1-4; D call uncertain. The germline V and J ends were trimmed by 6 bases and 1 base, with 12 bases remaining between them. The CDR3 length is 15 residues. The germline V gene encodes CDR1 LNHDA and CDR2 SQIVND (reference sequence). CDR3 sequence: CASRPAQRTNEKLFF. CDR3 DNA, as far as it was read: TGTGCCAGTAGGCCCGCTCAGAGAACTAATGAAAAA.

A word on this clone: The read halts 3 residues ahead of the CDR3 end, with the missing end drawn from the germline J gene. The chain carries TRBV19 and TRBJ1-2; D may be TRBD1 (6 bases). Germline V lookup: CDR1 LNHDA, CDR2 SQIVND (reference sequence). There are 15 residues in the CDR3. Here the CDR3 reads CASSWASGDTDTYTF. CDR3 bases read: TGTGCCAGTAGTTGGGCTAGCGGGGACACAGATACC.

Notes on this clone: The sequenced fragment ends 3 residues before the CDR3 boundary, so the rest is inferred from the germline J gene. J is TRBJ1-2 and V is TRBV19, with D maybe TRBD1 (5 bases). Germline V CDR1 and CDR2: LNHDA, SQIVND (reference sequence). The CDR3 covers 14 residues. The covered CDR3 bases are TGTGCCAGTCGAATAGCGGGGGTGACAGATACC. Translated, it gives CASRIAGVTDT. The entire CDR3 protein is CASRIAGVTDTYTF.